A single sample is the source of the 9 T cell receptor beta chains below, sequenced in a study of neurological immune-mediated disorders. TCRdb called the 5' RACE reads again in MiXCR, with one record for every CDR3 protein. This sample yields around 100,000 distinct CDR3 sequences, of which roughly 10% are seen a single time; approximately 3.1% belongs to the top ten. Time point described: longitudinal time-point 3. The sequenced sample was PBMCs. Receptors originate from a female donor with HTLV-1-associated myelopathy (HAM/TSP).

This clonotype was seen many times. The gene calls are TRBV5-1 and TRBJ1-2, with 7 bases lining up with TRBD1. The CDR3 is made up of 13 amino acids. The V gene's germline CDR1 is SGHRS and CDR2 YFSETQ. Trimming at V came to 0 bases and at J to 6 bases, leaving 2 bases not matched to a gene. For the CDR3, the DNA is TGCGCCAGCAGCTTGGACAGGGGCGATGGCTACACCTTC. Encoded protein: CASSLDRGDGYTF.

This chain links TRBV6-5 with TRBJ1-6, with 10 bases identical to TRBD1. Germline CDR1 reads MNHEY; CDR2 reads SVGAGI. The CDR3 sequence is 15 residues long. J was trimmed by 11 bases and V by 0 bases; bases with no gene match: 4. CDR3 protein: CASSYSPGQGTPLHF. The CDR3 bases are TGTGCCAGCAGTTACTCCCCGGGACAGGGGACACCCCTCCACTTT.

This clonotype was counted only a few times. The CDR3 sequence is CASSSMGDRKKSGYTF. CDR3 DNA sequence: TGCGCCAGCAGCTCAATGGGGGACCGCAAGAAGAGTGGCTACACCTTC. The rearrangement uses TRBV5-1 and TRBJ1-2; possibly TRBD1 for D (5 bases). The ends were cut back, 3 bases at V and 7 bases at J, with 22 bases in the middle. This CDR3 has 16 amino acids. Germline CDR1 SGHRS, CDR2 YFSETQ.

This clonotype was seen at least ten times. The genes are TRBV24-1 and TRBJ2-3; 7 bases match TRBD2. CDR3 length: 17 residues. From germline, CDR1 is KGHDR and CDR2 SFDVKD. The junction had 8 bases not matched to a gene; V was cut back by 1 base and J by 2 bases. DNA for the CDR3: TGTGCCACCAGTGATTTACCCCAGGGAGGGATCACAGATACGCAGTATTTT. It yields the protein CATSDLPQGGITDTQYF.

This clonotype was detected ten times or more. The chain has TRBV20-1 and TRBJ2-3, with a tentative D call TRBD2 (5 bases). The CDR3 is made up of 14 amino acids. Germline V lookup: CDR1 DFQATT, CDR2 SNEGSKA (reference sequence). V lost 2 bases to trimming and J lost 5 bases, with 14 bases between them. CDR3 sequence (DNA): TGCAGTGCTAGACCCGTGGGAGCTTTAGATACGCAGTATTTT. It yields the protein CSARPVGALDTQYF.

The chain has TRBV5-5 and TRBJ2-6, with D perhaps matching TRBD1 or TRBD2 (5 bases each). The ends were cut back, 2 bases at V and 6 bases at J, with 15 bases in the middle. There are 16 residues in the CDR3. Germline CDR1 is SGHKS and CDR2 is YYEKEE (reference sequence). The CDR3 coding sequence is TGTGCCAGCAGCTTCCGGACCGGGACGCTGGCCAACGTCCTGACTTTC. Its translation is CASSFRTGTLANVLTF.

The sample holds many counts of this clonotype. Relative to the germline gene, one junction end is altered; a read error may explain this. The chain has TRBV15 and TRBJ2-7; TRBD2 might be the D (6 bases). Germline-derived CDR1 and CDR2 are LNHNV and YYDKDF (reference sequence). The CDR3 spans 15 residues. The CDR3 reads CATSGTGTVSYEQYF. The CDR3 DNA sequence: TGTGCTACCAGCGGAACGGGGACTGTCTCCTACGAGCAGTACTTC. The full variable domain, rest sourced from reference TRBV15 and TRBJ2-7, is DAMVIQNPRYQVTQFGKPVTLSCSQTLNHNVMYWYQQKSSQAPKLLFHYYDKDFNNEADTPDNFQSRRPNTSFCFLDIRSPGLGDTAMYLCATSGTGTVSYEQYFGPGTRLTVT.

This clonotype has a count of ten or more. The chain uses TRBV5-1 and TRBJ2-7; 9 nucleotides align to TRBD1. There are 14 residues in the CDR3. Trimming at V came to 0 bases and at J to 6 bases, leaving 4 bases not matched to a gene. CDR1 and CDR2 from the germline V gene are SGHRS and YFSETQ. CDR3 sequence: CASSLGTGEGEQYF. The CDR3, as DNA: TGCGCCAGCAGCTTGGGGACAGGGGAAGGCGAGCAGTACTTC.

This clonotype has just a few counts. This chain links TRBV11-2 with TRBJ2-1; 8 nucleotides agree with TRBD1. Trimming cost V 7 bases and J 0 bases; bases outside gene matches: 11. CDR3 length: 17 residues. Germline CDR1 reads SGHAT; CDR2 reads FQNNGV. The CDR3 sequence: CASTLTGGLGSYNEQFF. The DNA of the CDR3 is TGTGCCAGCACCCTCACAGGGGGTCTGGGCTCCTACAATGAGCAGTTCTTC.